These 7 T cell receptor beta chains originate from one sample sequenced in a study of T cell repertoires in cytomegalovirus infection. The antigens of these receptors remain unknown. Each CDR3 protein is one row after TCRdb ran MiXCR on the reads. The sample shows about 68,000 distinct CDR3 sequences, 22% of them seen only once. Material for sequencing was PBMCs, sequenced either directly or after in vitro stimulation (not recorded which). The receptors originated from a human donor in good health (CMV status not recorded). Some clones in this sample may be carry-over from other donors' samples.

This clonotype was recorded only once. The rearrangement uses TRBV28 and TRBJ2-7; no reliable D call. CDR1 MDHEN and CDR2 SYDVKM come from the germline V gene. The CDR3 runs 14 residues. The ends were cut back, 4 bases at V and 5 bases at J, with 15 bases in the middle. In DNA, the CDR3 is TGTGCCAGCAGTTCTGTGGTCCCTTGGAACGAGCAGTACTTC. It yields the protein CASSSVVPWNEQYF.

This clonotype was recorded many times. V usage is TRBV10-3 and J usage is TRBJ2-1; D is ambiguous. Germline-derived CDR1 and CDR2 are ENHRY and SYGVKD. This CDR3 is 14 amino acids long. Trimming removed 11 bases at V and 0 bases at J, with 14 bases between. CDR3 DNA sequence: TGTGCCGCGGCTCAAGGGAACTCCTACAATGAGCAGTTCTTC. It yields the protein CAAAQGNSYNEQFF.

The rearrangement links TRBV6-6 to TRBJ1-1; D not certain. V dropped 2 bases and J dropped 5 bases, with 9 bases sitting between them. Germline loops: CDR1 MNHNY, CDR2 SVGAGI (reference sequence). CDR3 length equals 13 residues. CDR3 residues: CASSYGYRTEAFF. CDR3 DNA sequence: TGTGCCAGCAGTTACGGTTATCGTACTGAAGCTTTCTTT.

This clonotype was counted between two and nine times. V gene TRBV6-1 combines with J gene TRBJ1-2; D gene uncertain. The V gene lost 6 bases and the J gene lost 0 bases, with 14 bases spanning the gap. The CDR3 has 15 residues. Germline CDR1 MNHNS, CDR2 SASEGT. CDR3 amino acids: CASSHGRAANYGYTF. The DNA of the CDR3 is TGTGCCAGCAGCCACGGACGCGCAGCTAACTATGGCTACACCTTC.

This clonotype has just a few counts. V and J are TRBV7-9 and TRBJ2-5; D is possibly TRBD2 (5 bases). Between the trimmed V and J ends, which lost 1 base and 0 bases, there was a span of 12 bases. CDR1 is SEHNR and CDR2 is FQNEAQ in the germline V gene (reference sequence). CDR3 length: 16 amino acids. CDR3 nucleotides: TGTGCCAGCAGCTTAGGGAGCGGAGCGTACCAAGAGACCCAGTACTTC. Translated, it gives CASSLGSGAYQETQYF.

Many counts were recorded for this clonotype. The chain joins TRBV28 to TRBJ1-6; D may be TRBD1 (5 bases). The ends were cut back, 8 bases at V and 6 bases at J, with 8 bases in the middle. Germline loops: CDR1 MDHEN, CDR2 SYDVKM. This CDR3 is built from 12 residues. The CDR3 sequence: CASGTGNSPLHF. The CDR3 region has the DNA TGTGCCAGCGGGACGGGTAATTCACCCCTCCACTTT.

This sequence joins TRBV7-6 and TRBJ2-1; 9 bases fit TRBD2. Germline V gene lookup returns CDR1 SGHVS and CDR2 FNYEAQ. Trimming cost V 5 bases and J 4 bases; bases outside gene matches: 12. CDR3 length: 17 amino acids. The CDR3 reads CASSPLDTSGFYNEQFF. The CDR3 nucleotides read TGTGCCAGCAGCCCCCTTGACACTAGCGGGTTTTACAATGAGCAGTTCTTC.